The 29 T cell receptor beta chains reported below all come from one sample, sequenced in a study of blood T cell repertoires in COVID-19. Clones were read by immunoSEQ multiplex PCR, and TCRdb kept only the in-frame ones, dropping some. The sample has around 230,000 clones; 88% are singletons. Sequenced input: PBMCs or T cells enriched from blood (not recorded which). All receptors derive from a middle-aged woman with acute COVID-19.

The CDR3 region has the DNA TGCGCCAGCAAAGCGAAGGGAGGCCAAGAGACCCAGTACTTC. It encodes CASKAKGGQETQYF. V and J are TRBV5-1 and TRBJ2-5; TRBD2 might be the D (6 bases). This CDR3 contains 14 residues. V dropped 6 bases and J dropped 1 base, with 13 bases sitting between them. Germline V lookup: CDR1 SGHRS, CDR2 YFSETQ.

The DNA of the CDR3 is TGCGCCAGCAGGAGGACAGGGAACATGAACACTGAAGCTTTCTTT. Its protein is CASRRTGNMNTEAFF. The rearrangement joins TRBV5-1 to TRBJ1-1, with 8 bases that match TRBD1. Germline V lookup: CDR1 SGHRS, CDR2 YFSETQ. This CDR3 has 15 amino acids. V shed 5 bases, J shed 0 bases, and the junction held 6 bases outside the gene matches.

V and J are TRBV5-1 and TRBJ2-3, with 7 bases that match TRBD1. With 4 bases clipped from V and 3 bases from J, the junction kept 11 bases outside the gene matches. This CDR3 comprises 16 residues. From germline, CDR1 is SGHRS and CDR2 YFSETQ. The CDR3 is CASSRRVIQGTDTQYF. CDR3 DNA sequence: TGCGCCAGCAGCAGAAGGGTTATACAGGGGACAGATACGCAGTATTTT.

The chain couples TRBV3-1 (or the pseudogene TRBV3-2) to TRBJ1-5; the match to TRBD1 covers 11 bases. The CDR3 has 16 residues. Germline CDR1 and CDR2: LGHDT and YNNKEL (reference sequence). V gave up 4 bases and J gave up 6 bases; unmatched junction bases: 8. The chain's CDR3 is CASSRTGQGAGQPQHF. The CDR3 coding sequence is TGTGCCAGCAGCCGAACCGGACAGGGGGCGGGTCAGCCCCAGCATTTT.

The chain joins TRBV30 to TRBJ1-2; no clear D gene. Germline-derived CDR1 and CDR2 are GTSNPN and SVGIG (reference sequence). The V end was cut by 0 bases, the J end by 7 bases, with 12 bases between. The CDR3 consists of 13 residues. CDR3 sequence (DNA): TGTGCCTGGAGTGTACGGGGAGCTCTTGGCTACACCTTC. It encodes CAWSVRGALGYTF.

The CDR3 here is CASSPGPERGVQETQYF. The CDR3, as DNA: TGTGCCAGCAGCCCTGGCCCCGAGCGGGGAGTACAAGAGACCCAGTACTTC. V and J are TRBV7-2 and TRBJ2-5; 7 nucleotides line up with TRBD2. The V gene end was trimmed by 5 bases and the J gene end by 2 bases; junction bases not matched to a gene: 14. Germline V lookup: CDR1 SGHTA, CDR2 FQGNSA. This CDR3 is built from 17 residues.

This chain connects TRBV4-2 to TRBJ2-3; D is undetermined. Trimming left V 4 bases short and J 2 bases short, with 13 bases between. CDR1 and CDR2 from the germline V gene are LGHNA and YNFKEQ. The CDR3 has 15 amino acids. The CDR3: CASSPVHPNTDTQYF. DNA for the CDR3: TGTGCCAGCAGCCCAGTGCATCCGAACACAGATACGCAGTATTTT.

The gene calls are TRBV18 and TRBJ1-2; D gene uncertain. The CDR3 loop spans 12 amino acids. Per germline, CDR1 KGHSH and CDR2 LQKENI. Trimming cost V 4 bases and J 6 bases, with 9 bases left between them. The CDR3 sequence is CASSQSRDGYTF. The DNA of the CDR3 is TGTGCCAGCTCACAGAGCCGGGATGGCTACACCTTC.

The rearrangement links TRBV6-2 or TRBV6-3 to TRBJ2-5; D not resolved. With 4 bases removed from V and 5 bases from J, the gap between germline ends came to 11 bases. Germline assignment: CDR1 MNHEY and CDR2 SVGEGT. The CDR3 runs 13 residues. The CDR3 DNA follows: TGTGCCAGCAGTTCGACCCCGGGTGAGACCCAGTACTTC. Translated: CASSSTPGETQYF.

This clone has just one count. One end of the junction varies from germline; a read error may be responsible. The rearrangement links TRBV10-2 to TRBJ2-7, with TRBD2 as a possible D gene (5 bases). The length of the CDR3 is 13 residues. CDR1 is WSHSY, CDR2 SAAADI, per germline. CDR3 in DNA: TGCGCCAGCAGTGAGTCGGCGCGGGCCGAGCAGGACTTC. Residues: CASSESARAEQDF.

V is TRBV6-1 and J is TRBJ2-7; 8 bases match TRBD1. The J segment lost 6 bases and the V segment lost 0 bases, leaving 1 base of the junction unmatched. Germline V lookup: CDR1 MNHNS, CDR2 SASEGT. There are 13 residues in the CDR3. CDR3: CASSEADRAEQYV. CDR3 nucleotide sequence: TGTGCCAGCAGTGAAGCGGACAGGGCCGAGCAGTACGTC.

This clone came up a few times. The rearrangement links TRBV25-1 to TRBJ2-3, with 9 bases aligning to TRBD2. Germline CDR1 and CDR2: MGHDK and SYGVNS. The CDR3 covers 16 residues. Losses at the gene ends were 5 bases for V and 3 bases for J; bases not matched to a gene: 9. This chain's CDR3 is CASSLGAGGLTDTQYF. CDR3 nucleotide sequence: TGTGCCAGCAGTTTAGGGGCGGGAGGGTTGACAGATACGCAGTATTTT.

Here the CDR3 DNA reads TGTGCCTGGGAAGCCGGGACAAGAGGGCCCCAGCATTTT. Protein product: CAWEAGTRGPQHF. V gene TRBV30 combines with J gene TRBJ1-5; the D gene is possibly TRBD1 (6 bases). The CDR3 is made up of 13 amino acids. The V end was cut by 5 bases, the J end by 9 bases, with 17 bases between. Germline CDR1 and CDR2: GTSNPN and SVGIG (reference sequence).

This rearrangement joins TRBV7-2 to TRBJ2-7; 7 nucleotides match TRBD1. The trim removed 3 bases at V and 3 bases at J, leaving 11 bases unmatched. The CDR3 is 16 residues long. Germline values: CDR1 SGHTA, CDR2 FQGNSA. CDR3 loop: CASSFRGTANFYEQYF. The CDR3, as DNA: TGTGCCAGCAGCTTTAGGGGGACAGCGAACTTCTACGAGCAGTACTTC.

This chain links TRBV6-1 with TRBJ2-7, with D tentatively TRBD1 (5 bases). This CDR3 has 12 residues. Germline values: CDR1 MNHNS, CDR2 SASEGT. Trimming cost V 1 base and J 7 bases, with 8 bases left between them. The CDR3 DNA reads as TGTGCCAGCAGTGAAGAGGGGTGGGAGCAGTACTTC. Translated, it gives CASSEEGWEQYF.

The chain uses TRBV27 and TRBJ2-1; D gene ambiguous. Germline V gene lookup returns CDR1 MNHEY and CDR2 SMNVEV (reference sequence). V dropped 2 bases and J dropped 6 bases, with 17 bases sitting between them. The CDR3 loop spans 16 amino acids. The CDR3 region has the DNA TGTGCCAGCAGTTTAGGCACGCCCGAGGATGGCAATGAGCAGTTCTTC. This encodes CASSLGTPEDGNEQFF.

The J gene is TRBJ1-1, the V gene TRBV19; TRBD1 agrees at 10 bases. V lost 6 bases to trimming and J lost 1 base; unmatched junction nucleotides: 2. Looked up from germline, CDR1 is LNHDA and CDR2 is SQIVND (reference sequence). There are 14 residues in the CDR3. The CDR3 reads CASSRDRGNTEAFF. CDR3 coding DNA: TGTGCCAGTAGCAGGGACAGGGGGAACACTGAAGCTTTCTTT.

This clone was counted once. A read error may account for a junction end that differs from germline. J is TRBJ1-2 and V is TRBV9; TRBD1 aligns across 9 bases. Per the germline V gene, CDR1 is SGDLS and CDR2 is YYNGEE. The CDR3 runs to 13 residues. CDR3 sequence (DNA): TGTGCCAGCAGCGTAGATGAACAGGGGGCGATCAACTTC. It specifies CASSVDEQGAINF.

The V call is TRBV5-4, the J call TRBJ1-1; D remains ambiguous. V lost 0 bases to trimming and J lost 8 bases, with 11 bases between them. The CDR3 consists of 13 residues. CDR1 is SGHNT, CDR2 YYREEE, per germline (reference sequence). The CDR3 loop reads CASSLVARSEAFF. CDR3 nucleotide sequence: TGTGCCAGCAGCTTGGTCGCGCGCTCCGAAGCTTTCTTT.

The V and J genes are TRBV7-2 and TRBJ1-4; D perhaps matches TRBD1 (5 bases). Trimming took 5 bases from V and 7 from J, leaving 14 bases between them. CDR3 length: 14 residues. Germline loops: CDR1 SGHTA, CDR2 FQGNSA. In DNA form, the CDR3 reads TGTGCCAGCAGCGGGGGAGGGGCGGGTGAAAAACTGTTTTTT. Translated: CASSGGGAGEKLFF.

V and J are TRBV10-3 and TRBJ2-2, with D uncertain. Germline CDR1 is ENHRY and CDR2 is SYGVKD. Trimming shortened V by 8 bases and J by 2 bases, and 3 bases separated the two germline ends. There are 11 residues in the CDR3. The CDR3: CAIGNTGELFF. The CDR3 DNA is TGTGCCATCGGCAACACCGGGGAGCTGTTTTTT.

The rearrangement links TRBV10-3 to TRBJ2-1; TRBD2 matches 8 bases. The V and J ends lost 6 bases and 8 bases, in that order; junction bases with no gene match: 3. In germline, CDR1 is ENHRY, CDR2 SYGVKD. The CDR3 has 12 residues. The DNA for the CDR3 is TGTGCCATCAGGACTAGCGCCCATGAGCAGTTCTTC. As protein: CAIRTSAHEQFF.

The chain has TRBV5-6 and TRBJ2-1; the match to TRBD2 covers 10 bases. Per germline, CDR1 SGHDT and CDR2 YYEEEE. J was trimmed by 5 bases and V by 4 bases; bases with no gene match: 6. This CDR3 is 15 amino acids long. The DNA for the CDR3 is TGTGCCAGCAGCCTTAGCGGGGGGAACGACAATGAGCAGTTCTTC. This encodes CASSLSGGNDNEQFF.

In DNA form, the CDR3 reads TGCGCCAGCAGCCAAGGCAGGGCCGTGAACACCGGGGAGCTGTTTTTT. Protein: CASSQGRAVNTGELFF. The chain links TRBV4-3 to TRBJ2-2, with D tentatively TRBD1 (5 bases). V lost 1 base, J lost 1 base, and 10 bases lay in between. Germline V gene lookup returns CDR1 LGHNA and CDR2 YSLEER. The CDR3 runs to 16 residues.

This chain connects TRBV30 to TRBJ2-1; perhaps TRBD2 as D (6 bases). CDR1 is GTSNPN and CDR2 is SVGIG in the germline V gene (reference sequence). The CDR3 totals 13 residues. The germline V and J ends were trimmed by 0 bases and 7 bases, with 10 bases remaining between them. CDR3 protein: CAWSVSGGNEQFF. The CDR3 DNA sequence: TGTGCCTGGAGTGTATCCGGGGGAAATGAGCAGTTCTTC. Based on the CDR3 plus reference TRBV30 and TRBJ2-1, the full variable domain is SQTIHQWPATLVQPVGSPLSLECTVEGTSNPNLYWYRQAAGRGLQLLFYSVGIGQISSEVPQNLSASRPQDRQFILSSKKLLLSDSGFYLCAWSVSGGNEQFFGPGTRLTVL.

The V and J genes are TRBV7-9 and TRBJ2-7; 8 nucleotides agree with TRBD2. V lost 8 bases and J lost 2; bases outside the gene matches: 8. The germline V gene encodes CDR1 SEHNR and CDR2 FQNEAQ (reference sequence). The CDR3 loop spans 14 amino acids. The CDR3 protein is CASDKSGSAYEQYV. Here the CDR3 DNA reads TGTGCCAGCGATAAGAGCGGGAGCGCCTACGAGCAGTACGTC.

In this sample, this clone turned up once. This sequence joins TRBV9 and TRBJ2-1; tentative D call: TRBD2 (6 bases). Trimming stripped 5 bases from V and 1 base from J, with 13 bases between. CDR3 length: 15 residues. The germline gives CDR1 SGDLS, CDR2 YYNGEE. Here the CDR3 DNA reads TGTGCCAGCAGTGCCGGGGCGGGATCCTACAATGAGCAGTTCTTC. This encodes CASSAGAGSYNEQFF.

The V call is TRBV4-1, the J call TRBJ1-1, with D unclear. The CDR3 covers 13 residues. V was shortened by 1 base and J by 11 bases, with 14 bases between the two germline ends. Germline V gene lookup returns CDR1 MGHRA and CDR2 YSYEKL. CDR3 in DNA: TGCGCCAGCAGCCAAGTTGACCCTAGGTGGGCTTTCTTT. This codes for CASSQVDPRWAFF.

This clone has more than one count but fewer than ten. V gene TRBV5-1 combines with J gene TRBJ2-1; 7 positions match TRBD2. Per the germline V gene, CDR1 is SGHRS and CDR2 is YFSETQ. This CDR3 comprises 16 residues. V was pared by 4 bases and J by 0 bases, with 7 bases of the junction left unmatched. The CDR3 DNA reads as TGCGCCAGCAGCGGGGGGGACTCCGGCTCCTACAATGAGCAGTTCTTC. It codes for CASSGGDSGSYNEQFF.